The 12 T cell receptor beta chains presented below share a single source sample, sequenced in a study of blood T cell repertoires in COVID-19 (TCRdb year 2020). The library was produced with the immunoSEQ multiplex PCR assay. This immuneACCESS table, as held by TCRdb, lists in-frame sequences with V and J called but not all clones. Of the missing ones, under half trace to an unresolved V gene in checked studies; the others have no known cause. In this sample the table shows 300,000 to 400,000 clones, about 90% of which occur a single time. The ten largest clones take up approximately 8.1% of the sample. Sequenced input: peripheral blood. The origin of the receptors is a woman in her forties or fifties who had recovered from COVID-19.

The V call is TRBV7-2, the J call TRBJ2-1, with 7 positions matching TRBD1. The junction had 6 bases not matched to a gene; V was cut back by 3 bases and J by 10 bases. CDR1 SGHTA and CDR2 FQGNSA come from the germline V gene. CDR3 size: 13 residues. The CDR3 spells CASSLTGRGEQFF. The CDR3, as DNA: TGTGCCAGCAGCTTGACAGGGAGAGGCGAGCAGTTCTTC.

The rearrangement links TRBV28 to TRBJ2-7; no reliable D call. The germline V gene encodes CDR1 MDHEN and CDR2 SYDVKM. The CDR3 has 14 residues. Trimming pared 2 bases from V and 3 bases from J, leaving 11 bases between. In nucleotides, the CDR3 is TGTGCCAGCAGTTTACGACTTTCCGGCTACGAGCAGTACTTC. Protein: CASSLRLSGYEQYF.

The sample holds a few counts of this clone. The J gene is TRBJ2-1, the V gene TRBV7-8; 8 bases match TRBD2. J gave up 0 bases and V 2 bases, and 6 bases lay outside the gene matches. The CDR3 has 17 amino acids. Germline CDR1 is SGHVS and CDR2 is FQNEAQ. The chain's CDR3 is CASSLLAGYNSYNEQFF. The CDR3 region has the DNA TGTGCCAGCAGCTTACTAGCGGGTTACAACTCCTACAATGAGCAGTTCTTC.

This clone was picked up one time. The chain carries TRBV18 and TRBJ2-5, with a possible D match to TRBD2 (6 bases). The CDR3 spans 16 residues. The V gene's germline CDR1 is KGHSH and CDR2 LQKENI. V shed 6 bases and J shed 5 bases, with 22 bases lying between them. In DNA form, the CDR3 reads TGTGCCAGCTCTCCCCAGCCCCCGGGAGAGTGGGAGACCCAGTACTTC. Protein product: CASSPQPPGEWETQYF.

This clone was counted a single time. The chain uses TRBV27 and TRBJ2-4, with 11 nucleotides matching TRBD2. The length of the CDR3 is 19 residues. V shed 2 bases and J 8 bases; nucleotides not matched to a gene: 17. Germline-derived CDR1 and CDR2 are MNHEY and SMNVEV (reference sequence). This CDR3 reads CASSLRSIALAGAPDIQYF. CDR3 bases: TGTGCCAGCAGTTTACGCTCGATAGCACTAGCGGGAGCCCCTGACATTCAGTACTTC.

The CDR3 here is CSASRGREDYGYTF. As DNA, the CDR3 is TGCAGTGCTAGTCGTGGCAGGGAGGACTATGGCTACACCTTC. The chain joins TRBV20-1 to TRBJ1-2; tentative D call: TRBD1 (5 bases). CDR1 is DFQATT and CDR2 is SNEGSKA in the germline V gene (reference sequence). V was cut by 3 bases and J by 3 bases, with 14 bases left in between. CDR3 length: 14 residues.

The rearrangement joins TRBV10-3 to TRBJ2-1, with 10 bases aligning to TRBD1. Trimming at V came to 5 bases and at J to 15 bases, leaving 10 bases not matched to a gene. The CDR3 runs 13 residues. Germline V gives CDR1 ENHRY, CDR2 SYGVKD. CDR3 sequence reads: CAISTQDRGPGFF. The CDR3 nucleotides read TGTGCCATCAGTACCCAAGACAGGGGGCCTGGGTTCTTC.

V is TRBV3-1 (or the pseudogene TRBV3-2) and J is TRBJ1-2; 9 bases align to TRBD1. The germline CDR1 and CDR2 sequences are LGHDT and YNNKEL (reference sequence). CDR3 length equals 14 residues. The junction had 7 bases not matched to a gene; V was cut back by 4 bases and J by 7 bases. DNA for the CDR3: TGTGCCAGCAGCCCTCCGGGACAGGGCGGTGGCTACACCTTC. Its protein product is CASSPPGQGGGYTF.

This chain uses TRBV7-9 with TRBJ1-2; D unresolved. V gave up 0 bases and J gave up 7 bases, with 12 bases separating them. Germline-derived CDR1 and CDR2 are SEHNR and FQNEAQ (reference sequence). The CDR3 contains 14 residues. CDR3 protein: CASSLALRDSGYTF. In nucleotides, the CDR3 is TGTGCCAGCAGCTTAGCTCTCCGGGATAGTGGCTACACCTTC.

This chain's CDR3 is CASSKILPGQNTGELFF. CDR3 bases: TGTGCCAGCAGCAAAATACTCCCGGGACAGAACACCGGGGAGCTGTTTTTT. The gene calls are TRBV21-1 and TRBJ2-2; TRBD1 is taken as the D call from the table, unchecked against the DNA. TRBV21-1 has pseudogene status. The CDR3 totals 17 residues.

The chain combines TRBV7-2 with TRBJ2-1; D perhaps matches TRBD1 (7 bases). The germline V gene has CDR1 SGHTA and CDR2 FQGNSA. The germline V and J ends were trimmed by 5 bases and 4 bases, with 15 bases remaining between them. This CDR3 region has 15 residues. The CDR3 DNA reads as TGTGCCAGCAGCCCCCCAGGGGGGACGTACAATGAGCAGTTCTTC. It yields the protein CASSPPGGTYNEQFF.

The genes are TRBV6-2 or TRBV6-3 and TRBJ2-1, with no clear D. This CDR3 contains 11 residues. Germline loops: CDR1 MNHEY, CDR2 SVGEGT. The V and J ends lost 5 bases and 10 bases respectively, with 9 bases between them. The CDR3 here is CASSPSVEQFF. As DNA, the CDR3 is TGTGCCAGCAGTCCGTCGGTGGAGCAGTTCTTC.